This TCR beta chain was sequenced in a study of blood T cell repertoires in COVID-19. Followed over time, Seattle patients had been enrolled while infection was active. Measured with immunoSEQ multiplex PCR; TCRdb has only the in-frame clones, and not every one. Of under 300,000 clones listed, about 81% are singletons. V lost 5 bases, J lost 0 bases, and 7 bases lay in between. CDR1 and CDR2 (germline): SQVTM, ANQGSEA. The CDR3 sequence is 13 residues long. Sequenced material: peripheral blood. This chain links TRBV29-1 with TRBJ1-4, with unresolved D. The sequence came from a human donor with COVID-19, enrolled during active disease. The donor label of this sample is uncertain. The DNA of the CDR3 is TGCAGCGTTAAGACTTCAACTAATGAAAAACTGTTTTTT. Encoded protein: CSVKTSTNEKLFF.